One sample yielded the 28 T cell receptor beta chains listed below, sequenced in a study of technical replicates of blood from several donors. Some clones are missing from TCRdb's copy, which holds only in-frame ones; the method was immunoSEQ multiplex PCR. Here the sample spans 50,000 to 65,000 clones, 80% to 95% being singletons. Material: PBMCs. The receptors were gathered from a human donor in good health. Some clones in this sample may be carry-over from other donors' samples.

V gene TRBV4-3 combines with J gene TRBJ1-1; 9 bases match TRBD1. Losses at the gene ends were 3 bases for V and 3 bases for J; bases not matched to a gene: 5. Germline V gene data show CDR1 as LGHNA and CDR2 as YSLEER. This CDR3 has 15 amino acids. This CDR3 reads CASSQNRGQDTEAFF. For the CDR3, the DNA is TGCGCCAGCAGCCAGAACAGGGGGCAGGACACTGAAGCTTTCTTT.

CDR3 bases: TGTGCCAGCAGCCCTCGGGACTATGGCTACACCTTC. Translation: CASSPRDYGYTF. This chain joins TRBV7-2 and TRBJ1-2; no clear D. The CDR3 consists of 12 residues. Germline V gene lookup returns CDR1 SGHTA and CDR2 FQGNSA. The V and J ends lost 5 bases and 3 bases respectively, with 7 bases between them.

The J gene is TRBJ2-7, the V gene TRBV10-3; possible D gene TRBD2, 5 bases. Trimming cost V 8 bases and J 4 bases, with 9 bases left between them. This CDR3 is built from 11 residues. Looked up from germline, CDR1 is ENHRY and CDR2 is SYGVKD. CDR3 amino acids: CAIGEGYEQYF. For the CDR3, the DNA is TGTGCCATCGGCGAGGGTTACGAGCAGTACTTC.

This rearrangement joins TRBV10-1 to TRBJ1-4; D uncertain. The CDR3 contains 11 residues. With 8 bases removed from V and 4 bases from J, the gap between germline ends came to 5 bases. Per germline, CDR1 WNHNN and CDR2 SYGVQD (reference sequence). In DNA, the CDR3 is TGCGCCAGCTCCATTAATGAAAAACTGTTTTTT. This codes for CASSINEKLFF.

CDR3 region: CASSSPGQGGETQYF. The CDR3 nucleotides read TGTGCCAGCAGCTCCCCGGGACAGGGTGGCGAGACCCAGTACTTC. The chain couples TRBV7-8 to TRBJ2-5; 9 bases agree with TRBD1. J gave up 5 bases and V 4 bases, and 8 bases lay outside the gene matches. The CDR3 has 15 residues. CDR1 and CDR2 (germline): SGHVS, FQNEAQ. The whole variable domain, remainder taken from reference TRBV7-8 and TRBJ2-5, is GAGVSQSPRYKVAKRGQDVALRCDPISGHVSLFWYQQALGQGPEFLTYFQNEAQLDKSGLPSDRFFAERPEGSVSTLKIQRTQQEDSAVYLCASSSPGQGGETQYFGPGTRLLVL.

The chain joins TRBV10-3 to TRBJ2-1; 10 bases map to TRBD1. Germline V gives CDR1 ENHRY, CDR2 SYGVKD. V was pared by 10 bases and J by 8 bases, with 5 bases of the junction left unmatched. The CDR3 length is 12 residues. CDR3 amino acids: CASGTGVDEQFF. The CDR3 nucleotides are TGTGCCAGCGGGACAGGGGTGGATGAGCAGTTCTTC.

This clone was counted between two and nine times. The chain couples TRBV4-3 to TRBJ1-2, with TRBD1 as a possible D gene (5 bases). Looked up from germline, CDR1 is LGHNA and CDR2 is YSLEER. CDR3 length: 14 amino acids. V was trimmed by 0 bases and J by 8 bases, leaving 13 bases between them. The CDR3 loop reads CASSQEAGLGGYTF. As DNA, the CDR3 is TGCGCCAGCAGCCAAGAAGCGGGGCTAGGGGGCTACACCTTC.

The CDR3 DNA follows: TGTGCCAGCAGCTTGGGGGCGGGGGGAATGAACACTGAAGCTTTCTTT. The encoded protein is CASSLGAGGMNTEAFF. The J gene is TRBJ1-1, the V gene TRBV5-5, with D maybe TRBD1 (5 bases). V was clipped by 0 bases and J by 0 bases, with 12 bases between them. Germline CDR1 reads SGHKS; CDR2 reads YYEKEE (reference sequence). CDR3 length equals 16 residues.

The CDR3 sequence is CASSRIGTGGREQFF. The DNA of the CDR3 is TGTGCCAGCAGCCGGATCGGGACAGGGGGCAGAGAGCAGTTCTTC. V usage is TRBV5-4 and J usage is TRBJ2-1; 12 bases map to TRBD1. Germline loops: CDR1 SGHNT, CDR2 YYREEE (reference sequence). The ends lost 4 bases at V and 10 bases at J; junction bases unmatched: 9. CDR3 length: 15 amino acids.

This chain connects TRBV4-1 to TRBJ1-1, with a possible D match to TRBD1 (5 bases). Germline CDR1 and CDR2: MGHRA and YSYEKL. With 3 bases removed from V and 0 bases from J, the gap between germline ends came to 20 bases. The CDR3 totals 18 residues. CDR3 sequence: CASSHVVQGRGMNTEAFF. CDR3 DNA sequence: TGCGCCAGCAGCCATGTTGTTCAGGGTCGAGGAATGAACACTGAAGCTTTCTTT.

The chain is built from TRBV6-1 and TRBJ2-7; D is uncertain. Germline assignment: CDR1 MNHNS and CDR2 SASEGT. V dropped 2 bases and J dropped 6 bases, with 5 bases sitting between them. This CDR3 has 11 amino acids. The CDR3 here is CASSEHGEQYF. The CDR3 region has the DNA TGTGCCAGCAGTGAACACGGCGAGCAGTACTTC.

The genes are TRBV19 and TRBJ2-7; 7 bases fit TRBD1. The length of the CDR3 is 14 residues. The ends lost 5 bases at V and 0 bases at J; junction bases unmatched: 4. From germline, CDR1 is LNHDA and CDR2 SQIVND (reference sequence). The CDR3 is CASSRTGVSYEQYF. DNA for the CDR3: TGTGCCAGTAGTCGCACAGGGGTCTCCTACGAGCAGTACTTC. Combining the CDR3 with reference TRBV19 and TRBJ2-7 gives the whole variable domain DGGITQSPKYLFRKEGQNVTLSCEQNLNHDAMYWYRQDPGQGLRLIYYSQIVNDFQKGDIAEGYSVSREKKESFPLTVTSAQKNPTAFYLCASSRTGVSYEQYFGPGTRLTVT.

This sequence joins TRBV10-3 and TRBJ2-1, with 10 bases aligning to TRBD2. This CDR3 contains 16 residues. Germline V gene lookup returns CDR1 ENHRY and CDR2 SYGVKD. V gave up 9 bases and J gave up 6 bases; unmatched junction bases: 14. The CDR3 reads CAITDHSGGRSNEQFF. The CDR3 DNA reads TGTGCCATAACTGACCATAGCGGGGGGCGATCCAATGAGCAGTTCTTC.

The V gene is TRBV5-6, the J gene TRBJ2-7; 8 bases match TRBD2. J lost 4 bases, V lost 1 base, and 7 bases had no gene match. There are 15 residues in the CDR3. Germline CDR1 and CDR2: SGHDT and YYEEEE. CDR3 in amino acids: CASSLLGGRSYEQYF. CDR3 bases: TGTGCCAGCAGCTTGTTGGGCGGGAGGAGTTACGAGCAGTACTTC.

The CDR3 nucleotides are TGTGCCAGCAGCGGAAGACAGGACTACAATGAGCAGTTCTTC. Translated: CASSGRQDYNEQFF. This chain joins TRBV7-9 and TRBJ2-1, with D maybe TRBD1 (6 bases). This CDR3 contains 14 residues. Germline CDR1 SEHNR, CDR2 FQNEAQ (reference sequence). Between the trimmed V and J ends, which lost 5 bases and 3 bases, there was a span of 11 bases.

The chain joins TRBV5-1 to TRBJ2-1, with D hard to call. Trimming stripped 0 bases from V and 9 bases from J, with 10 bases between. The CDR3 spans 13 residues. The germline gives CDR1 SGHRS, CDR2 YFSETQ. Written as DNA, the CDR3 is TGCGCCAGCAGCTTGGTACGCGGTACTGAGCAGTTCTTC. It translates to CASSLVRGTEQFF.

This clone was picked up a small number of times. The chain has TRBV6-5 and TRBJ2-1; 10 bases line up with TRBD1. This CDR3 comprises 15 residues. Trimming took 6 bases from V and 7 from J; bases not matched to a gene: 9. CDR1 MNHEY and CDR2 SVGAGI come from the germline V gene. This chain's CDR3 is CASRTGTGAVNEQFF. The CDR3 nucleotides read TGTGCCAGCAGGACCGGGACAGGGGCTGTTAATGAGCAGTTCTTC.

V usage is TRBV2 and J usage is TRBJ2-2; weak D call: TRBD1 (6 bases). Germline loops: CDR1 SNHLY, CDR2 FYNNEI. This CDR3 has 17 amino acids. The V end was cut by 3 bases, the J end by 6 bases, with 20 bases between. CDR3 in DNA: TGTGCCAGCAGTGACACGCTGGACAGCTCGGTGGCCGGGGAGCTGTTTTTT. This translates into CASSDTLDSSVAGELFF. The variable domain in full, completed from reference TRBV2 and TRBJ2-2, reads EPEVTQTPSHQVTQMGQEVILRCVPISNHLYFYWYRQILGQKVEFLVSFYNNEISEKSEIFDDQFSVERPDGSNFTLKIRSTKLEDSAMYFCASSDTLDSSVAGELFFGEGSRLTVL.

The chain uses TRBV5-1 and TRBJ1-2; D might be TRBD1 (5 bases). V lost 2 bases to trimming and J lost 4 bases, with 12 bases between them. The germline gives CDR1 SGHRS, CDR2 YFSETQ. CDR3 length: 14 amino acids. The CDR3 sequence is CASSFLTDGYGYTF. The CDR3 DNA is TGCGCCAGCAGCTTTCTGACAGACGGCTATGGCTACACCTTC. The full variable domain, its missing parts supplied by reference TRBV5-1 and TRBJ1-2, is KAGVTQTPRYLIKTRGQQVTLSCSPISGHRSVSWYQQTPGQGLQFLFEYFSETQRNKGNFPGRFSGRQFSNSRSEMNVSTLELGDSALYLCASSFLTDGYGYTFGSGTRLTVV.

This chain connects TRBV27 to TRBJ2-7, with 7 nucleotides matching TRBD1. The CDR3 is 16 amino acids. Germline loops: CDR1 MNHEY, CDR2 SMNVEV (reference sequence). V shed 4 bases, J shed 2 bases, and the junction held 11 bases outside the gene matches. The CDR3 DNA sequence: TGTGCCAGCAGTTCCGCACAGGGGCGTTGGACCTACGAGCAGTACTTC. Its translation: CASSSAQGRWTYEQYF.

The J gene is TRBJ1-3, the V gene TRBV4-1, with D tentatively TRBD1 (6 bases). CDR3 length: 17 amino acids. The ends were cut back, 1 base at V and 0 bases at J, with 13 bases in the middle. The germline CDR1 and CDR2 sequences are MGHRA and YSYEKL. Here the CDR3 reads CASSQATGASSGNTIYF. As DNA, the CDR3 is TGCGCCAGCAGCCAAGCGACAGGCGCCAGCTCTGGAAACACCATATATTTT.

CDR3 in DNA: TGTGCCAGCAGCTTAACTAGCGGAAATGAGCAGTTCTTC. Its protein is CASSLTSGNEQFF. The V gene is TRBV11-2, the J gene TRBJ2-1; 8 nucleotides line up with TRBD2. This CDR3 is 13 amino acids long. V lost 2 bases to trimming and J lost 7 bases; unmatched junction nucleotides: 1. The germline V gene has CDR1 SGHAT and CDR2 FQNNGV. Based on the CDR3 plus reference TRBV11-2 and TRBJ2-1, the full variable domain is EAGVAQSPRYKIIEKRQSVAFWCNPISGHATLYWYQQILGQGPKLLIQFQNNGVVDDSQLPKDRFSAERLKGVDSTLKIQPAKLEDSAVYLCASSLTSGNEQFFGPGTRLTVL.

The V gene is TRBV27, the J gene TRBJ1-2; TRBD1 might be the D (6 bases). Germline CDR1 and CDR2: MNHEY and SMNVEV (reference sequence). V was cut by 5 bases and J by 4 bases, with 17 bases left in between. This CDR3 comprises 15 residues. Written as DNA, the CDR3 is TGTGCCAGCAGTCTAGGGGGGGGGTGGTTCTATGGCTACACCTTC. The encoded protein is CASSLGGGWFYGYTF.

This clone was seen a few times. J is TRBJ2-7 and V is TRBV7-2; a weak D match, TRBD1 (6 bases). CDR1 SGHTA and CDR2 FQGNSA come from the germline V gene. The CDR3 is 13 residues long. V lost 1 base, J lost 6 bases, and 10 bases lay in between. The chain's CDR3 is CASSLEQGVEQYF. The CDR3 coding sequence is TGTGCCAGCAGCTTAGAACAGGGTGTCGAGCAGTACTTC.

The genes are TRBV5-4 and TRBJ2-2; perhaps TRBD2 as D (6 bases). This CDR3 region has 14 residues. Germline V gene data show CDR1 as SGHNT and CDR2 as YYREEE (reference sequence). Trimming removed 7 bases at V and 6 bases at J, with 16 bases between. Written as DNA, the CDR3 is TGTGCCAGCTCACCCGGTGGAGGGCCCGGGGAGCTGTTTTTT. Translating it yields CASSPGGGPGELFF. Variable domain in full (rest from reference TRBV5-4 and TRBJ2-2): ETGVTQSPTHLIKTRGQQVTLRCSSQSGHNTVSWYQQALGQGPQFIFQYYREEENGRGNFPPRFSGLQFPNYSSELNVNALELDDSALYLCASSPGGGPGELFFGEGSRLTVL.

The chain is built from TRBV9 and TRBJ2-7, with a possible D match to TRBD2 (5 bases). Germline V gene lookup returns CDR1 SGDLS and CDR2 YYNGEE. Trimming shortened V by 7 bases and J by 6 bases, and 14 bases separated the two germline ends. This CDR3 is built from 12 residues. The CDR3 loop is CASGETPGEQYF. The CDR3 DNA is TGTGCCAGCGGGGAGACTCCCGGCGAGCAGTACTTC.

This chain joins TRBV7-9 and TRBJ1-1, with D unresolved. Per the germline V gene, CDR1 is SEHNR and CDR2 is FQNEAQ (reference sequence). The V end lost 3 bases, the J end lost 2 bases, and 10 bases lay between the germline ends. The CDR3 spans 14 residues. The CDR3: CASSFFSPNTEAFF. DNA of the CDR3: TGTGCCAGCAGCTTCTTTTCCCCCAACACTGAAGCTTTCTTT.

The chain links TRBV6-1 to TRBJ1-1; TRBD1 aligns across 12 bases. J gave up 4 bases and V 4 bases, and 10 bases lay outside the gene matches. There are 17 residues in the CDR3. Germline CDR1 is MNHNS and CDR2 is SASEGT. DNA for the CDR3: TGTGCCAGCAGTGCCACGCCGGGACAGGGGGCCGGCACTGAAGCTTTCTTT. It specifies CASSATPGQGAGTEAFF.